These 7 T cell receptor beta chains were sequenced from one sample in a study of PD-1 blockade in classical Hodgkin lymphoma. Using immunoSEQ multiplex PCR, the repertoire was profiled, and TCRdb retains in-frame clones only, with some absent. In the table there are 110,000 or so clones, around 89% of which are singletons. Every single patient, without exception, relapsed after autologous stem cell transplantation, and brentuximab vedotin exposure varied. This specimen consisted of peripheral blood mononuclear cells (PBMCs), obtained before the second cycle of nivolumab. The source is a human donor with classical Hodgkin lymphoma.

In DNA form, the CDR3 reads TGTGCCAGCAGCTTAGGCCCCGGGACAGGGGGAAGAAACGAGCAGTACTTC. It codes for CASSLGPGTGGRNEQYF. The chain combines TRBV13 with TRBJ2-5, with TRBD1 identical over 11 bases. The J call may be faulty, since TRBJ2-7 better matches the DNA end. Germline values: CDR1 PRHDT, CDR2 FYEKMQ (reference sequence). This CDR3 has 17 residues.

This sequence joins TRBV28 and TRBJ2-7; D gene ambiguous. Trimming left V 2 bases short and J 5 bases short, with 10 bases between. The germline gives CDR1 MDHEN, CDR2 SYDVKM. The CDR3 is 13 amino acids. CDR3 protein: CASSLTFPHEQYF. DNA for the CDR3: TGTGCCAGCAGTTTAACATTTCCCCACGAGCAGTACTTC.

This clone was detected only a few times. V gene TRBV10-1 combines with J gene TRBJ2-1, with a tentative D call TRBD1 (5 bases). The V end lost 2 bases, the J end lost 6 bases, and 8 bases lay between the germline ends. This CDR3 has 13 amino acids. In germline, CDR1 is WNHNN, CDR2 SYGVQD (reference sequence). CDR3: CASSEPQGNEQFF. The CDR3, as DNA: TGCGCCAGCAGTGAGCCTCAGGGCAATGAGCAGTTCTTC.

The count of this clone is one. The chain uses TRBV7-6 and TRBJ1-4; D is uncertain. The length of the CDR3 is 12 residues. The germline gives CDR1 SGHVS, CDR2 FNYEAQ. With 6 bases removed from V and 8 bases from J, the gap between germline ends came to 10 bases. The CDR3 protein is CASRLKGEKLFF. CDR3 DNA: TGTGCCAGCAGGTTAAAGGGCGAAAAACTGTTTTTT.

The V and J genes are TRBV11-2 and TRBJ2-1; possible D gene TRBD2, 6 bases. CDR1 and CDR2 from the germline V gene are SGHAT and FQNNGV. The CDR3 sequence is 13 residues long. With 6 bases removed from V and 0 bases from J, the gap between germline ends came to 6 bases. CDR3 nucleotide sequence: TGTGCCAGCAGGGAGGGCTCCTACAATGAGCAGTTCTTC. Translating gives CASREGSYNEQFF.

The chain's CDR3 is CASSSIEGDQPQHF. The CDR3 nucleotides read TGTGCCAGCAGTTCAATCGAAGGGGATCAGCCCCAGCATTTT. The chain carries TRBV28 and TRBJ1-5; D perhaps matches TRBD1 (5 bases). CDR1 is MDHEN, CDR2 SYDVKM, per germline. V gave up 4 bases and J gave up 5 bases, with 12 bases separating them. This CDR3 spans 14 amino acids.

This chain links TRBV10-3 with TRBJ2-3; D is possibly TRBD1 (6 bases). This CDR3 region has 13 residues. Germline V gene sequence: CDR1 ENHRY, CDR2 SYGVKD. Deletions cut 6 bases from V and 3 bases from J, with 10 bases between. Here the CDR3 reads CAISSQGTDTQYF. The CDR3, as DNA: TGTGCCATCAGCTCACAGGGTACAGATACGCAGTATTTT.